A single sample is the source of the 24 T cell receptor beta chains below, sequenced in a study of T-cell reconstitution after alpha-beta-depleted transplantation in children. Unique molecular identifiers featured in how the TCRbeta library was prepared. TCRdb processed the PCR reads anew with MiXCR; each CDR3 protein has one entry. The sample consists of about 610,000 distinct CDR3 sequences, more than 9% of them appearing once. Here the sequenced sample was PBMCs from the stem cell graft donor, taken from the stem cell graft. The receptors derive from a human donor who donated a stem cell graft to a child with acute myeloid leukemia.

The table lists this clonotype with a few counts. The CDR3 protein is CATSGGTDTQYF. Written as DNA, the CDR3 is TGTGCCACCAGCGGGGGGACAGATACGCAGTATTTT. The chain couples TRBV6-2 or TRBV6-3 to TRBJ2-3; 9 bases agree with TRBD2. In germline, CDR1 is MNHEY, CDR2 SVGEGT. The CDR3 extends over 12 amino acids. Trimming cost V 10 bases and J 3 bases; bases outside gene matches: 2.

The CDR3 bases are TGCAGTGCTAGTGACACCAACTATGGCTACACCTTC. Amino acids: CSASDTNYGYTF. The chain employs TRBV20-1 and TRBJ1-2; D call uncertain. V gave up 3 bases and J gave up 2 bases, with 7 bases separating them. Germline loops: CDR1 DFQATT, CDR2 SNEGSKA (reference sequence). The CDR3 contains 12 residues.

This clonotype has ten or more counts. The J gene is TRBJ2-1, the V gene TRBV12-3 or TRBV12-4; D is perhaps TRBD2 (6 bases). The CDR3 totals 15 residues. V dropped 5 bases and J dropped 0 bases, with 11 bases sitting between them. CDR3 in amino acids: CASSRGLASYNEQFF. The CDR3, as DNA: TGTGCCAGCAGTAGGGGACTGGCCTCCTACAATGAGCAGTTCTTC.

This clonotype has ten or more counts. This chain joins TRBV20-1 and TRBJ2-7; 7 bases match TRBD2. V trimming: 6 bases; J trimming: 3 bases; junction bases outside the gene matches: 14. There are 15 residues in the CDR3. Looked up from germline, CDR1 is DFQATT and CDR2 is SNEGSKA (reference sequence). The CDR3 DNA follows: TGCAGTGCCCGTAGGTCTGCGGGAGCCGACTACGAGCAGTACTTC. It specifies CSARRSAGADYEQYF.

The chain carries TRBV19 and TRBJ2-7; D remains unclear. Germline V gene lookup returns CDR1 LNHDA and CDR2 SQIVND (reference sequence). CDR3 length: 16 amino acids. Trimming left V 5 bases short and J 7 bases short, with 24 bases between. This CDR3 reads CASSSLFANTRWEQYF. The CDR3 region has the DNA TGTGCCAGTAGTTCCTTGTTTGCGAATACTCGGTGGGAGCAGTACTTC.

This clonotype has a count of ten or more. The chain recombines TRBV6-4 with TRBJ2-1, with TRBD2 matching 12 bases. Trimming took 6 bases from V and 4 from J; bases not matched to a gene: 4. CDR1 is MRHNA, CDR2 SNTAGT, per germline. The length of the CDR3 is 15 residues. The CDR3 protein is CASRELAGGYNEQFF. Here the CDR3 DNA reads TGTGCCAGCAGAGAGCTAGCGGGAGGGTACAATGAGCAGTTCTTC.

The V call is TRBV4-2, the J call TRBJ2-3; 7 bases are shared with TRBD2. Germline V gene lookup returns CDR1 LGHNA and CDR2 YNFKEQ. The ends lost 8 bases at V and 3 bases at J; junction bases unmatched: 11. The CDR3 contains 15 residues. CDR3 bases: TGTGCCAGCGCATGGGCGGGAGAAGGAACAGATACGCAGTATTTT. This encodes CASAWAGEGTDTQYF.

This clonotype has more than one count but fewer than ten. V usage is TRBV7-9 and J usage is TRBJ2-5, with D perhaps matching TRBD2 (6 bases). V lost 1 base and J 2 bases, leaving 17 bases between the germline ends. The germline V gene encodes CDR1 SEHNR and CDR2 FQNEAQ (reference sequence). The CDR3 is 17 amino acids. Written as DNA, the CDR3 is TGTGCCAGCAGCTTAGTGGGGGGACTCGGGGGACAAGAGACCCAGTACTTC. Residues: CASSLVGGLGGQETQYF.

This clonotype was recorded many times. The chain couples TRBV27 to TRBJ2-2; 9 positions agree with TRBD2. This CDR3 contains 17 residues. Germline-derived CDR1 and CDR2 are MNHEY and SMNVEV (reference sequence). V shed 2 bases, J shed 6 bases, and the junction held 10 bases outside the gene matches. CDR3 amino acids: CASSLAGTSRSAGELFF. The CDR3 region has the DNA TGTGCCAGCAGTTTAGCCGGGACTAGCCGGAGCGCCGGGGAGCTGTTTTTT.

The chain uses TRBV7-8 and TRBJ2-7, with 7 bases identical to TRBD1. Trimming removed 5 bases from V and 2 bases from J; junction bases left unmatched: 12. This CDR3 is 16 amino acids long. Germline V lookup: CDR1 SGHVS, CDR2 FQNEAQ. Here the CDR3 reads CASSRPTGTAAYEQYF. CDR3 sequence (DNA): TGTGCCAGCAGCCGGCCAACCGGGACAGCAGCCTACGAGCAGTACTTC.

This clonotype has a count of ten or more. The CDR3 spells CASSLGYKDYGYTF. In DNA form, the CDR3 reads TGTGCCAGCAGCTTGGGGTACAAGGACTATGGCTACACCTTC. This chain links TRBV7-2 with TRBJ1-2; D gene uncertain. The CDR3 loop spans 14 amino acids. Germline assignment: CDR1 SGHTA and CDR2 FQGNSA. V lost 3 bases and J lost 3, with 11 bases in between.

This CDR3 is CSALGTSGPEREQYF. CDR3 nucleotides: TGCAGTGCCCTAGGGACTAGCGGACCCGAACGGGAGCAGTACTTC. The chain carries TRBV20-1 and TRBJ2-7; 11 bases line up with TRBD2. V dropped 6 bases and J dropped 7; count of bases not matched to a gene: 14. The CDR3 runs to 15 residues. The V gene's germline CDR1 is DFQATT and CDR2 SNEGSKA (reference sequence).

The chain is built from TRBV29-1 and TRBJ1-2; D ambiguous. Trimming took 7 bases from V and 5 from J, leaving 14 bases between them. Germline lookup yields CDR1 SQVTM and CDR2 ANQGSEA. The CDR3 extends over 12 amino acids. The CDR3 coding sequence is TGCAGCGCCTCCCTAGGGTCTTATGGCTACACCTTC. Its protein is CSASLGSYGYTF.

A few counts support this clonotype. The chain couples TRBV20-1 to TRBJ2-1, with 7 bases that match TRBD2. Trimming cost V 3 bases and J 4 bases; bases outside gene matches: 15. CDR1 and CDR2 from the germline V gene are DFQATT and SNEGSKA (reference sequence). The CDR3 has 17 residues. CDR3 loop: CSARGGRPTGAYNEQFF. The DNA of the CDR3 is TGCAGTGCTAGGGGAGGGCGCCCGACTGGGGCTTACAATGAGCAGTTCTTC.

This rearrangement joins TRBV20-1 to TRBJ2-2; 8 positions match TRBD2. The CDR3 sequence is 14 residues long. The V segment lost 2 bases and the J segment 13 bases; nucleotides outside the gene matches: 12. CDR1 is DFQATT, CDR2 SNEGSKA, per germline (reference sequence). The CDR3 DNA reads TGCAGTGCTAGATCGTCGGGACTAGTCAGGGGGCTGTTTTTT. This encodes CSARSSGLVRGLFF.

This clonotype showed up just a few times. The CDR3 nucleotides are TGTGCCAGCAGCTCCCGGGGGCTAGCGGCTGAGCAGTTCTTC. It codes for CASSSRGLAAEQFF. The chain recombines TRBV7-2 with TRBJ2-1, with D tentatively TRBD2 (7 bases). CDR1 is SGHTA, CDR2 FQGNSA, per germline. The CDR3 sequence is 14 residues long. Trimming took off 4 bases at V and 9 bases at J, with 16 bases between the two ends.

This clonotype was counted at least ten times. CDR3 sequence reads: CASSWGRGAGAYEQYF. DNA of the CDR3: TGTGCCAGCAGTTGGGGGCGGGGAGCGGGAGCCTACGAGCAGTACTTC. The chain links TRBV12-3 or TRBV12-4 to TRBJ2-7; 8 bases agree with TRBD2. The length of the CDR3 is 16 residues. V lost 4 bases to trimming and J lost 2 bases; unmatched junction nucleotides: 10.

The gene calls are TRBV20-1 and TRBJ2-3, with a tentative D call TRBD2 (5 bases). Germline loops: CDR1 DFQATT, CDR2 SNEGSKA (reference sequence). Trimming shortened V by 5 bases and J by 3 bases, and 18 bases separated the two germline ends. This CDR3 has 15 amino acids. The CDR3 sequence is CSAPNRGRATDTQYF. In DNA, the CDR3 is TGCAGTGCTCCTAACCGGGGTAGGGCGACAGATACGCAGTATTTT.

This clonotype was counted at least ten times. This sequence joins TRBV4-2 and TRBJ2-5; D perhaps matches TRBD2 (6 bases). The germline V and J ends were trimmed by 0 bases and 5 bases, with 10 bases remaining between them. The CDR3 consists of 14 residues. Per the germline V gene, CDR1 is LGHNA and CDR2 is YNFKEQ. CDR3 amino acids: CASSQEPGSETQYF. The DNA for the CDR3 is TGTGCCAGCAGCCAAGAACCCGGGAGCGAGACCCAGTACTTC.

This clonotype was counted ten times or more. V gene TRBV12-3 or TRBV12-4 combines with J gene TRBJ2-1, with 10 bases fitting TRBD2. Germline trimming cut 2 bases from V and 8 bases from J; bases unmatched to any gene: 6. CDR3 length: 15 residues. CDR3 sequence reads: CASSLSGGGWDEQFF. The CDR3 DNA sequence: TGTGCCAGCAGTTTAAGCGGGGGGGGATGGGATGAGCAGTTCTTC.

This clonotype was found a few times. This chain connects TRBV20-1 to TRBJ2-7; TRBD2 matches 8 bases. With 0 bases clipped from V and 2 bases from J, the junction kept 3 bases outside the gene matches. The CDR3 contains 14 residues. Per germline, CDR1 DFQATT and CDR2 SNEGSKA (reference sequence). The DNA for the CDR3 is TGCAGTGCTAGAGATAGCGGGGAAACCTACGAGCAGTACTTC. Translation: CSARDSGETYEQYF.

This clonotype showed up many times. The J gene is TRBJ2-7, the V gene TRBV7-2; 8 bases fit TRBD1. V trimming: 5 bases; J trimming: 2 bases; junction bases outside the gene matches: 5. The length of the CDR3 is 14 residues. Germline V gives CDR1 SGHTA, CDR2 FQGNSA. The DNA of the CDR3 is TGTGCCAGCAGCACCTGGACAGGGCCCTACGAGCAGTACTTC. It yields the protein CASSTWTGPYEQYF.

V usage is TRBV11-2 and J usage is TRBJ2-2, with D maybe TRBD1 (5 bases). Germline V gene data show CDR1 as SGHAT and CDR2 as FQNNGV. V was trimmed by 3 bases and J by 7 bases, leaving 12 bases between them. The CDR3 covers 14 residues. CDR3 in amino acids: CASSFGRVVGELFF. CDR3 DNA: TGTGCCAGCAGCTTTGGCAGGGTCGTCGGGGAGCTGTTTTTT.

This clonotype was recorded many times. This chain connects TRBV7-2 to TRBJ2-7; 8 bases map to TRBD1. The CDR3 length is 15 residues. In germline, CDR1 is SGHTA, CDR2 FQGNSA. V lost 4 bases to trimming and J lost 2 bases; unmatched junction nucleotides: 7. The CDR3: CASSSPGQGTYEQYF. DNA for the CDR3: TGTGCCAGCAGCTCGCCCGGACAGGGAACCTACGAGCAGTACTTC. The variable domain in full, with the rest retrieved from reference TRBV7-2 and TRBJ2-7, is GAGVSQSPSNKVTEKGKDVELRCDPISGHTALYWYRQSLGQGLEFLIYFQGNSAPDKSGLPSDRFSAERTGGSVSTLTIQRTQQEDSAVYLCASSSPGQGTYEQYFGPGTRLTVT.